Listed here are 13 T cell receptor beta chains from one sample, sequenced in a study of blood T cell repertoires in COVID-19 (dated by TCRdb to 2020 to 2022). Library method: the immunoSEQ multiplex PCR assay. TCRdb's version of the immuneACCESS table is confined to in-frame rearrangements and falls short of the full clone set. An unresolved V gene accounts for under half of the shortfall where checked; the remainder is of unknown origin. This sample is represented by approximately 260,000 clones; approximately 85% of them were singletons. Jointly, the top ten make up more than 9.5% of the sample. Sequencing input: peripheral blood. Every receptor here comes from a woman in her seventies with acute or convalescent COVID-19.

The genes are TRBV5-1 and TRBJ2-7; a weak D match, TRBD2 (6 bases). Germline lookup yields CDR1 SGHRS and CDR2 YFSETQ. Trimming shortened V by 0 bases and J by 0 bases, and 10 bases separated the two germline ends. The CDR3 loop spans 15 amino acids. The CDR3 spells CASSLVLAVSYEQYF. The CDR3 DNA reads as TGCGCCAGCAGCTTGGTTTTAGCGGTCTCCTACGAGCAGTACTTC.

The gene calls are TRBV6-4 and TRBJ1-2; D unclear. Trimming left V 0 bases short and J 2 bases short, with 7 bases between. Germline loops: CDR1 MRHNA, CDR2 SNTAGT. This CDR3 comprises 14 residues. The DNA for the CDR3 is TGTGCCAGCAGTGACTCGGCCAGAAACTATGGCTACACCTTC. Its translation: CASSDSARNYGYTF.

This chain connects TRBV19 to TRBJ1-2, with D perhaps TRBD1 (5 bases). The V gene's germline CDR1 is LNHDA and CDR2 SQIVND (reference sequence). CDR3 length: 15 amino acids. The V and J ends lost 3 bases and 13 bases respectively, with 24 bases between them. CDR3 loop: CASSIGGSRYSNSTF. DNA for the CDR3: TGTGCCAGTAGTATCGGGGGGAGCCGCTATTCCAATTCCACCTTC.

CDR3 sequence reads: CASSQVPGLSYEQYF. Here the CDR3 DNA reads TGCGCCAGCAGCCAAGTTCCAGGACTTTCCTACGAGCAGTACTTC. The V gene is TRBV4-1, the J gene TRBJ2-7, with D tentatively TRBD2 (5 bases). Trimming took off 1 base at V and 1 base at J, with 11 bases between the two ends. The germline V gene has CDR1 MGHRA and CDR2 YSYEKL. The CDR3 extends over 15 amino acids.

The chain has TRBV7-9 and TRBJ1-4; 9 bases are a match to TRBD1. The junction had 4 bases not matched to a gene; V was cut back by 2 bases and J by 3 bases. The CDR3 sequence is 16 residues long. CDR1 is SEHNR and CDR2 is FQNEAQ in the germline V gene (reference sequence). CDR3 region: CASSLTRTGANEKLFF. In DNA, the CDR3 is TGTGCCAGCAGCTTAACCAGGACAGGGGCTAATGAAAAACTGTTTTTT.

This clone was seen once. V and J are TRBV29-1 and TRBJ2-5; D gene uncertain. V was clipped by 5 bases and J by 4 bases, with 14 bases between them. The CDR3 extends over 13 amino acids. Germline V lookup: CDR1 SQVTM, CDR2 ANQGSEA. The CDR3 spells CSVKRQLGETQYF. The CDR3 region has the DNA TGCAGCGTTAAAAGACAATTAGGAGAGACCCAGTACTTC.

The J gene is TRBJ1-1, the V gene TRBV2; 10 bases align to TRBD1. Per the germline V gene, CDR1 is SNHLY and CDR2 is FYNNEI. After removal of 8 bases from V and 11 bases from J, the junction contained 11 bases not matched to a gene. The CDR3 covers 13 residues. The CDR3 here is CASRGDRGLGAFF. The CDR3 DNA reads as TGTGCCAGCCGAGGGGACAGGGGTTTAGGTGCTTTCTTT.

CDR3 in DNA: TGCGCCAGCAGTGAGTTGAAAAAGAGCGAGCAGTACTTC. Protein: CASSELKKSEQYF. The V call is TRBV10-1, the J call TRBJ2-7; D unclear. This CDR3 has 13 amino acids. Germline lookup yields CDR1 WNHNN and CDR2 SYGVQD (reference sequence). V was cut by 1 base and J by 6 bases, with 10 bases left in between.

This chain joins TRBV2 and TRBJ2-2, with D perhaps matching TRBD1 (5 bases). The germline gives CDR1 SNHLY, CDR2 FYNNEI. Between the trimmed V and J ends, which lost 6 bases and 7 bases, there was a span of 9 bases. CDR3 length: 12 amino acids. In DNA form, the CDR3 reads TGTGCCAGCAGAGGGGATGGCGGGGAGCTGTTTTTT. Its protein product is CASRGDGGELFF. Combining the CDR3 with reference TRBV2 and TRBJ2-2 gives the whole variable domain EPEVTQTPSHQVTQMGQEVILRCVPISNHLYFYWYRQILGQKVEFLVSFYNNEISEKSEIFDDQFSVERPDGSNFTLKIRSTKLEDSAMYFCASRGDGGELFFGEGSRLTVL.

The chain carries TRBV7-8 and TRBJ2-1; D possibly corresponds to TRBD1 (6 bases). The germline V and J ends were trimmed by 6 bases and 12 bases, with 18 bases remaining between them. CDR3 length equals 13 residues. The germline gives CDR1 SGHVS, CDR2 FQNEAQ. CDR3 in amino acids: CASRTAVRGGQFF. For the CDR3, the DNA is TGTGCCAGCAGAACTGCGGTGAGAGGGGGGCAGTTCTTC.

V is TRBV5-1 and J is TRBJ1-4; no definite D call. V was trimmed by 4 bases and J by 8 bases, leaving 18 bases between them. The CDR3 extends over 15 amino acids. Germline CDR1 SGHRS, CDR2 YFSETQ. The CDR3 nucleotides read TGCGCCAGCAGCCGGGCGGGCGGGAAAGGAGAAAAACTGTTTTTT. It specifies CASSRAGGKGEKLFF.

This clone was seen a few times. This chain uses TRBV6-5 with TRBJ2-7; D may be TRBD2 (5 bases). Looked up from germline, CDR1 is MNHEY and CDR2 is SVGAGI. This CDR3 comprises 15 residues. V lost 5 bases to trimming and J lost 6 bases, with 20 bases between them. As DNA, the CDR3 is TGTGCCAGCAGTCGGGGTCGGCTAGAAGGGAGCGAGCAGTACTTC. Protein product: CASSRGRLEGSEQYF.

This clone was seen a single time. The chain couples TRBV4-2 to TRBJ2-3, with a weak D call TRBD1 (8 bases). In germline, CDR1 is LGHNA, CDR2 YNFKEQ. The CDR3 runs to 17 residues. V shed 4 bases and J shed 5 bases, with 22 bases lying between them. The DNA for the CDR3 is TGTGCCAGCAGCCGGGCTGGGAGGGACAGGTTAGGAGATACGCAGTATTTT. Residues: CASSRAGRDRLGDTQYF.